This TCR beta chain derives from a study of identical twins. MiXCR, applied by TCRdb to the 5' RACE reads, yields one record per CDR3 protein. The data hold about 530,000 distinct CDR3 sequences, with 12% to 15% observed a single time. The germline gives CDR1 DFQATT, CDR2 SNEGSKA (reference sequence). Deletions cut 6 bases from V and 1 base from J, with 14 bases between. The CDR3 consists of 14 residues. This same sample was also part of a study on yellow fever vaccine responses in identical twins. That paper notes: Twins reportedly showed a vaccine T cell response that seemed partly convergent and partly personalized.

V usage is TRBV20-1 and J usage is TRBJ2-3; D possibly corresponds to TRBD2 (5 bases). Sequenced material: CD4+ T cells sorted from blood. This clonotype was obtained from a woman under 30 in good health. CDR3 sequence: CSAPERRGTDTQYF. In DNA form, the CDR3 reads TGCAGTGCCCCAGAGAGGCGGGGCACAGATACGCAGTATTTT.